The 7 T cell receptor beta chains below all came from one sample that was sequenced in a study of T cell responses to AZD1222 COVID-19 vaccine. Only in-frame clones appear in the TCRdb table, and some are missing; sequencing was by immunoSEQ multiplex PCR. The repertoire holds about 140,000 clones, with under 95% as singletons. The input for sequencing was peripheral blood, taken 28 days after the second dose of the MenACWY control vaccine. The source of these receptors is an adult who received the MenACWY meningococcal vaccine as a control.

The V call is TRBV10-2, the J call TRBJ1-5; 8 bases align to TRBD1. This CDR3 has 18 amino acids. Germline V CDR1 and CDR2: WSHSY, SAAADI. Trimming cost V 4 bases and J 2 bases; bases outside gene matches: 13. As DNA, the CDR3 is TGCGCCAGCAGTGTCTACAGGGGGTCCTCCTATGGCAATCAGCCCCAGCATTTT. Translating it yields CASSVYRGSSYGNQPQHF.

The rearrangement uses TRBV7-2 and TRBJ2-3; 11 positions match TRBD2. Germline lookup yields CDR1 SGHTA and CDR2 FQGNSA. The CDR3 covers 18 residues. V shed 0 bases and J 6 bases; nucleotides not matched to a gene: 11. CDR3 nucleotides: TGTGCCAGCAGCTTAGCACTAGCGGGGGCCGTCATTGTCGATACGCAGTATTTT. Amino acid sequence: CASSLALAGAVIVDTQYF.

The J gene is TRBJ2-5, the V gene TRBV14; TRBD2 agrees at 7 bases. The CDR3 consists of 15 residues. Germline trimming cut 1 base from V and 4 bases from J; bases unmatched to any gene: 6. Germline V lookup: CDR1 SGHDN, CDR2 FVKESK. The CDR3 region is CASSQVGGRIETQYF. In DNA, the CDR3 is TGTGCCAGCAGCCAAGTGGGAGGGCGGATAGAGACCCAGTACTTC.

This chain links TRBV7-2 with TRBJ2-1; tentatively, D is TRBD1 (5 bases). In germline, CDR1 is SGHTA, CDR2 FQGNSA. The CDR3 has 15 amino acids. V lost 5 bases to trimming and J lost 6 bases, with 17 bases between them. CDR3 sequence: CASSPQGAARNEQFF. In DNA, the CDR3 is TGTGCCAGCAGCCCCCAGGGTGCAGCTCGCAATGAGCAGTTCTTC.

This sequence joins TRBV18 and TRBJ1-1; D uncertain. The CDR3 is 14 amino acids. Germline V gives CDR1 KGHSH, CDR2 LQKENI. V shed 0 bases and J shed 6 bases, with 11 bases lying between them. This CDR3 is CASSPPSWQAEAFF. CDR3 DNA sequence: TGTGCCAGCTCACCACCGTCATGGCAAGCTGAAGCTTTCTTT.

The chain recombines TRBV30 with TRBJ2-3; 12 bases fit TRBD2. The germline gives CDR1 GTSNPN, CDR2 SVGIG (reference sequence). The V gene end was trimmed by 4 bases and the J gene end by 5 bases; junction bases not matched to a gene: 4. The CDR3 has 14 residues. This CDR3 reads CAWTTSGGKDTQYF. As DNA, the CDR3 is TGTGCCTGGACGACTAGCGGGGGAAAAGATACGCAGTATTTT.

This chain links TRBV7-6 with TRBJ2-3; 7 bases agree with TRBD1. Germline V gene sequence: CDR1 SGHVS, CDR2 FNYEAQ. V gave up 7 bases and J gave up 4 bases; unmatched junction bases: 8. CDR3 length: 14 residues. The CDR3 here is CASIPGQQSDTQYF. The CDR3 DNA follows: TGTGCCAGCATTCCGGGACAGCAATCAGATACGCAGTATTTT.